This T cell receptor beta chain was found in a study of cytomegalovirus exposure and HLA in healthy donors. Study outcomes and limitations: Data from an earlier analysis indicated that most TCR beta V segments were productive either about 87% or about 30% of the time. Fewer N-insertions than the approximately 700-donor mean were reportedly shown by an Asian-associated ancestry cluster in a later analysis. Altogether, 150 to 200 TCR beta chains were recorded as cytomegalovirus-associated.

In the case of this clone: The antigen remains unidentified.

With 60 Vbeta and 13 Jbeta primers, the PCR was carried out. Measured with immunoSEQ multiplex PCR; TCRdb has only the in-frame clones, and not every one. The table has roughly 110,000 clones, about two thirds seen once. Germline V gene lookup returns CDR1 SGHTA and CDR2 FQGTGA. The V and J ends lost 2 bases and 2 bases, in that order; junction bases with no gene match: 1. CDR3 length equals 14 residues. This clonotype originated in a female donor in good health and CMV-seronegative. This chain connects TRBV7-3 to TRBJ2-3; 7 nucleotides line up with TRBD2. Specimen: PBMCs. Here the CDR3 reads CASSLAGATDTQYF. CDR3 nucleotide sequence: TGTGCCAGCAGCTTAGCGGGAGCCACAGATACGCAGTATTTT.